This T cell receptor beta chain was sequenced during a study of blood T cell repertoires in COVID-19. Study in general: Italy, Spain and the United States were the sources of the convalescent and acute COVID-19 samples. PBMCs, B-cell-depleted T cells, or T cells provided the cDNA or gDNA that made up the material.

This clone occurred a few times. This CDR3 contains 15 residues. CDR1 is ENHRY and CDR2 is SYGVKD in the germline V gene. V lost 6 bases, J lost 4 bases, and 18 bases lay in between. In the original workflow: The assay estimated nucleated cells by amplifying reference gene primers. Assay: immunoSEQ multiplex PCR; the TCRdb copy retains only in-frame clones and omits some. The DNA gave D and trimming, while V, J and clone size come from that table. Among approximately 240,000 clones listed, approximately 79% were seen once. The origin of this receptor is a woman aged 35 to 49 with active or convalescent COVID-19. The J gene is TRBJ1-2, the V gene TRBV10-3; TRBD1 is a possible D gene (6 bases). Sequences were obtained from peripheral blood. The CDR3 DNA sequence: TGTGCCATCAGGGATGGGGGAAGGGGGAGCTATGGCTACACCTTC. This sequence encodes CAIRDGGRGSYGYTF.